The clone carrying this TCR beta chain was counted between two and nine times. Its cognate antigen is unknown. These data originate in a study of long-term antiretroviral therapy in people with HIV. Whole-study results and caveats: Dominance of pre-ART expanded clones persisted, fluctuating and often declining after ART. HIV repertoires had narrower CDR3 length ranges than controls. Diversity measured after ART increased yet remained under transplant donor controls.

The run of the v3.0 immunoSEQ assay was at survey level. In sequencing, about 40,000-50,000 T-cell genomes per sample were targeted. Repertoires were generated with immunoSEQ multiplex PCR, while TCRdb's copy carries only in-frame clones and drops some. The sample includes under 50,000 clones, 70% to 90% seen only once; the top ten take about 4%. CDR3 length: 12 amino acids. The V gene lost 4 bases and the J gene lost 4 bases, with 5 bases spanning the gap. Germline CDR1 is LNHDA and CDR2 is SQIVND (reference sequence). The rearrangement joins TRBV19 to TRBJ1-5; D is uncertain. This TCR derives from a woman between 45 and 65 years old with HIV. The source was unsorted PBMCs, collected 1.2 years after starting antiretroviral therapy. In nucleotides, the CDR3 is TGTGCCAGTAGTACAAAAAATCAGCCCCAGCATTTT. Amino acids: CASSTKNQPQHF. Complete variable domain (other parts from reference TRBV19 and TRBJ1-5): DGGITQSPKYLFRKEGQNVTLSCEQNLNHDAMYWYRQDPGQGLRLIYYSQIVNDFQKGDIAEGYSVSREKKESFPLTVTSAQKNPTAFYLCASSTKNQPQHFGDGTRLSIL.